Here is one T cell receptor beta chain with its context. Its cognate antigen has yet to be identified. The input lacks base qualities; no much larger clone sits a single base away. Counted from cysteine to phenylalanine, this CDR3 has 14 amino acids. This entry keeps only the CDR3 DNA: 42 bases, framed from base 1. As encoded in the germline V gene, CDR1 is MNHEY while CDR2 is SVGAGI. From V the trimming removes 8 bases and from J it removes 8 bases, while the gene matches leave 12 bases of the junction unaccounted for. The collaborating institutions used their own protocols to collect whole blood in K2EDTA tubes. Collaborator samples were shipped for TCRbeta analysis as frozen whole blood, isolated PBMCs, or DNA extracted from either sample type. The source of the sample is a study of blood T cell repertoires in COVID-19 (TCRdb year 2020). Regarding the research as a whole: Samples from collaborators originated in the United States, Italy and Spain and spanned both the acute and convalescent phases of COVID-19. The prospective study material was composed of cDNA or gDNA derived from T cells, B-cell-depleted T cells, or PBMCs. Where HLA class I and class II types were available, the types were taken from metadata supplied by the sample provider, not from assay-based typing. A de-identified subject ID, COVID-19 status, age in years and sex were almost always included in the sample metadata. Deeply sampled blood TCRbeta repertoires from subjects exposed to, actively infected with, or recovered from COVID-19 were included in the dataset. Samples came from the ongoing ImmuneRACE study (first 160 participants) plus 1,254 subjects from 6 global collaborators. The repertoires were released in a freely available public database meant as a resource for research on the immune response to SARS-CoV-2.

The immunoSEQ Assay, a bias-controlled multiplex PCR, was used to amplify TCRbeta CDR3 regions from genomic DNA. The authors' analysis ran thus. Within the assay, amplification of reference gene primers was used to estimate how many nucleated cells each sample contained. To quantify the absolute abundance of each unique TCRbeta CDR3 rearrangement, sequence reads were collapsed and filtered. For each sample, productive Simpson clonality was calculated as the square root of Simpson's diversity index across productive rearrangements. As stored in TCRdb, this immuneACCESS dataset retains in-frame rearrangements with V and J assigned. A fraction of the clones does not appear; measured against another copy, unresolved V genes explain less than half of the discrepancy, and the remainder lacks a known reason. The D gene and trimming were derived from the DNA, and the V and J assignments and clone size from that table. A total of over 85,000 clones appear in this sample, 85% of them only once. Of the sample, roughly 37% falls within the top ten clones.

Results the study describes overall, beyond this receptor: The quantity of clinical and demographic metadata differed by source and by participant and was supplied without curation.

The TCR originated in a man older than 75 with acute or convalescent COVID-19. The sample taken for sequencing was peripheral blood. Recombination connected TRBV6-5 to TRBJ1-2; 9 central nucleotides agree with TRBD1. The sequenced DNA is TGTGCCAGCGGACGGGACAGGGCGGCTTCGGGCTACACCTTC. It specifies CASGRDRAASGYTF.